The T cell receptor (beta chain) described here comes from a study of OX40 agonist ivuxolimab in advanced cancers. The CDR3 sequence is 11 residues long. Germline V gene data show CDR1 as SQVTM and CDR2 as ANQGSEA. Assay used: immunoSEQ multiplex PCR; TCRdb lists only in-frame clones, some missing. The table shows some 35,000 clones, with just under 85% occurring only once. The chain is built from TRBV29-1 and TRBJ2-3; the match to TRBD2 covers 7 bases. The sample in question was CD4+ or CD8+ T cells sorted from blood, obtained in a trial of the OX40 agonist ivuxolimab. The sequence derives from an adult with an advanced solid tumor such as melanoma, head and neck, liver or kidney cancer. The CDR3 spells CRVGRSDTQYF. Here the CDR3 DNA reads TGCAGAGTCGGGAGGTCAGATACGCAGTATTTT.